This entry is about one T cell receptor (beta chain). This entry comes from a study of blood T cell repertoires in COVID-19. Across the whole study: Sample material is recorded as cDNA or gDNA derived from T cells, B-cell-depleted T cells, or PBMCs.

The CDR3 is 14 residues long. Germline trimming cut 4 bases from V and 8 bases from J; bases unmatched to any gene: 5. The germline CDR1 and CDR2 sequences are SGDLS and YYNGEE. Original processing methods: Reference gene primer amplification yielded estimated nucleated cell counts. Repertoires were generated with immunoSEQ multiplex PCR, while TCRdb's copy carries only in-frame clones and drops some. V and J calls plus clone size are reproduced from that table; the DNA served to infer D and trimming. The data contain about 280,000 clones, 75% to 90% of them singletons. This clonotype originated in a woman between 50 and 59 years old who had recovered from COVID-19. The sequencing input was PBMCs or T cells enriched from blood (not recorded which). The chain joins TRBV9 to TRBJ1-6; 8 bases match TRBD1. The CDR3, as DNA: TGTGCCAGCAGCACCCAGGACAGGGATTCACCCCTCCACTTT. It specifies CASSTQDRDSPLHF.